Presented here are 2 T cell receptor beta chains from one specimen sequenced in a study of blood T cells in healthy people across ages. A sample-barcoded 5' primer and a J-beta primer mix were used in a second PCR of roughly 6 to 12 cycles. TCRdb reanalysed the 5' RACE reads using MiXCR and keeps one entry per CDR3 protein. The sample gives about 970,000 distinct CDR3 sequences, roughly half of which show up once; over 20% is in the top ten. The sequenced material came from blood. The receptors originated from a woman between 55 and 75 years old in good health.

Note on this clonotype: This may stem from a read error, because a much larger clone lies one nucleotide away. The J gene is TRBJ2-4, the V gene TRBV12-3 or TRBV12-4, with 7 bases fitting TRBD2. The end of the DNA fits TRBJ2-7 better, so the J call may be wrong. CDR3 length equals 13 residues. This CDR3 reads CAGSWGGPYEQYF. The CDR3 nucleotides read TGTGCCGGCTCATGGGGAGGGCCCTACGAGCAGTACTTC.

The CDR3 DNA reads TGTGCCAGCAGCAGGGGGGGTTCCTATGAGCAGTTCTTC. It translates to CASSRGGSYEQFF. The V call is TRBV27, the J call TRBJ2-1; the D call may be TRBD1 or TRBD2 (7 bases each). Deletions cut 6 bases from V and 8 bases from J, with 14 bases between. CDR3 length: 13 residues. Germline-derived CDR1 and CDR2 are MNHEY and SMNVEV (reference sequence).